This paragraph covers one T cell receptor (beta chain) sequence. This specimen belongs to a study of OX40 agonist ivuxolimab in advanced cancers. On the study more broadly: Given to patients was ivuxolimab, an agonistic anti-OX40 (CD134) antibody. A partial response was reached by three patients: one with hepatocellular carcinoma and two with cutaneous melanoma.

Here immunoSEQ multiplex PCR was the method, and the copy in TCRdb shows in-frame clones only, minus some. The sample lists 60,000 to 75,000 clones, under 90% seen once, with roughly 6.1% in the top ten. This CDR3 has 13 amino acids. After removal of 10 bases from V and 11 bases from J, the junction contained 15 bases not matched to a gene. Per the germline V gene, CDR1 is ENHRY and CDR2 is SYGVKD. This clonotype was sampled from an adult with an advanced solid tumor such as melanoma, head and neck, liver or kidney cancer. This sequence joins TRBV10-3 and TRBJ2-5, with 8 bases identical to TRBD2. The starting material was CD4+ or CD8+ T cells sorted from blood, obtained in a trial of the OX40 agonist ivuxolimab. The CDR3 nucleotides are TGTGCCACGTCCGGGCTAGCGGGTGAAGAGCAGTACTTC. The encoded protein is CATSGLAGEEQYF.